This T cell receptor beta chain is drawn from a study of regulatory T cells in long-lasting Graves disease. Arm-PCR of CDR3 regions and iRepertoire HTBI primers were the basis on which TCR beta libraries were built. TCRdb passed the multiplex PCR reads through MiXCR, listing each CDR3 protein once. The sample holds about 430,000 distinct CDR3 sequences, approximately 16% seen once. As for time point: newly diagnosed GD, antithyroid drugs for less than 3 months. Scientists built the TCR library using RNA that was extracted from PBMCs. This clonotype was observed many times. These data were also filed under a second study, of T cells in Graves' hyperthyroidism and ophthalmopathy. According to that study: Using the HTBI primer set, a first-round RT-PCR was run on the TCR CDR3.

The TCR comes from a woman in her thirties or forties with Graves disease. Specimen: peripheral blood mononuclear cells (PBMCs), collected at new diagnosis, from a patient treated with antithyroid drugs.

The CDR3 loop is CASSQGDSEPRETQYF. DNA for the CDR3: TGTGCCAGCAGCCAAGGGGACAGCGAACCCAGGGAGACCCAGTACTTC. The genes are TRBV3-2 and TRBJ2-5; the table names TRBD1, a call not compared with the DNA. TRBV3-2 is recorded as a pseudogene. The CDR3 length is 16 residues.